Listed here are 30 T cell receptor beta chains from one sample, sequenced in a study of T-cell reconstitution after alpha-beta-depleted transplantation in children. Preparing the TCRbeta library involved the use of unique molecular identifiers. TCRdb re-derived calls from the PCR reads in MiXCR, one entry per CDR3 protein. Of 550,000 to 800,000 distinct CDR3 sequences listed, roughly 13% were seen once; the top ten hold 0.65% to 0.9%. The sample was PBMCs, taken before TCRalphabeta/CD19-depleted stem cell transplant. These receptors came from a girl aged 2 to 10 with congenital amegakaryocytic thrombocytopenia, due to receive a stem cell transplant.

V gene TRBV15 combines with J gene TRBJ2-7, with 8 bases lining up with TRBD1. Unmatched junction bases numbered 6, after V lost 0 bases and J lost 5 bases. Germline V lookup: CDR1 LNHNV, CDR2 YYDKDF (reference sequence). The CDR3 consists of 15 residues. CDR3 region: CATSRDGQGSDEQYF. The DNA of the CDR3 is TGTGCCACCAGCAGAGATGGACAGGGATCGGACGAGCAGTACTTC.

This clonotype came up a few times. CDR3: CASSLELAGIYEQYF. The CDR3 DNA sequence: TGCGCCAGCAGCTTGGAACTAGCGGGAATTTACGAGCAGTACTTC. This chain connects TRBV5-1 to TRBJ2-7; 10 nucleotides line up with TRBD2. Trimming removed 0 bases from V and 4 bases from J; junction bases left unmatched: 4. CDR3 length equals 15 residues. Germline V gene sequence: CDR1 SGHRS, CDR2 YFSETQ.

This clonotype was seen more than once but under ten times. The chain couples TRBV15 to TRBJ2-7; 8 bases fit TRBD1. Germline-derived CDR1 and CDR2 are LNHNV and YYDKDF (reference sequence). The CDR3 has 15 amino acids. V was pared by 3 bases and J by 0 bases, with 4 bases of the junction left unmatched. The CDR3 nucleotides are TGTGCCACCAGCAGTAGACAGGGGATCTCCTACGAGCAGTACTTC. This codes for CATSSRQGISYEQYF.

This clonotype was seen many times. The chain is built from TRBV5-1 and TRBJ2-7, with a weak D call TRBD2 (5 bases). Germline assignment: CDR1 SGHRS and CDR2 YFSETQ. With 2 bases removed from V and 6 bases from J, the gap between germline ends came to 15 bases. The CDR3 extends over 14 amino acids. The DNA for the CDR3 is TGCGCCAGCAGCTTAGAGCGCTCGGCGGGCGAGCAGTACTTC. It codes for CASSLERSAGEQYF.

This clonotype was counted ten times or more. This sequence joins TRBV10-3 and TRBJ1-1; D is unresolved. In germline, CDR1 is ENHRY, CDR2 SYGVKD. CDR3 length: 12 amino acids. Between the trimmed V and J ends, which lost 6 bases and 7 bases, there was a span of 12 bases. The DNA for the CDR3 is TGTGCCATCAGAGATATGGAGGGTGAAGCTTTCTTT. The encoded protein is CAIRDMEGEAFF.

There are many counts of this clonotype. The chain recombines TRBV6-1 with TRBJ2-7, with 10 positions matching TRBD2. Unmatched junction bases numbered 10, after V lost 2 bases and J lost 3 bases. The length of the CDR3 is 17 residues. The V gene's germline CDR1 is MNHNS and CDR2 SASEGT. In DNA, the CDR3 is TGTGCCAGCAGTGAACAACGAGGACTAGCGGATTACTACGAGCAGTACTTC. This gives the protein CASSEQRGLADYYEQYF.

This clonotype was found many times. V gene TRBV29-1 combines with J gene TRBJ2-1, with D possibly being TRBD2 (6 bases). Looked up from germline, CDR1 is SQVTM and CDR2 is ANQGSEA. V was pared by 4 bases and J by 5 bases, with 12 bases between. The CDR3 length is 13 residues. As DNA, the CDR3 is TGCAGCGTTGTTTTGGGACTTAACAATGAGCAGTTCTTC. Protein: CSVVLGLNNEQFF.

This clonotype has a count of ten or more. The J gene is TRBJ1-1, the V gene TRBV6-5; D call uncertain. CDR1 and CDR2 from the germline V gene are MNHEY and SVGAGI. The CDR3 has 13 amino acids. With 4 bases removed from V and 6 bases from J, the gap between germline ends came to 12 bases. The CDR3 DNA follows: TGTGCCAGCAGTTCCGCCACGGGGTCTGAAGCTTTCTTT. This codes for CASSSATGSEAFF.

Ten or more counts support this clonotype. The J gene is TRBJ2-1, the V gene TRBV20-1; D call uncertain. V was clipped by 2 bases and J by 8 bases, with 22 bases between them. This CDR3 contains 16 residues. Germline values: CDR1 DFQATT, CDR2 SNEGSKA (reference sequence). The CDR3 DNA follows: TGCAGTGCTAGACATTTATCTAGGAATGTGGTCGATGAGCAGTTCTTC. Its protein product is CSARHLSRNVVDEQFF.

CDR3 sequence: CASRGGIETQYF. The CDR3, as DNA: TGTGCCAGCAGAGGCGGAATCGAGACCCAGTACTTC. V usage is TRBV6-6 and J usage is TRBJ2-5; D not certain. Trimming removed 6 bases from V and 5 bases from J, with 10 bases in between. CDR1 MNHNY and CDR2 SVGAGI come from the germline V gene (reference sequence). This CDR3 has 12 amino acids.

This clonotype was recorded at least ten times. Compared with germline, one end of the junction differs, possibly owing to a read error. CDR3 nucleotide sequence: TGCGCCAGCAGCTCGAACTCTGGGGCCAACGTCCTGACTTTC. Translation gives CASSSNSGANVLTF. The chain has TRBV27 and TRBJ2-6; D is undetermined. This CDR3 spans 14 amino acids. CDR1 and CDR2 from the germline V gene are MNHEY and SMNVEV (reference sequence).

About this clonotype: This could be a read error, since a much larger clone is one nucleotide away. The CDR3 reads CGVRERGMNEQFF. DNA of the CDR3: TGCGGCGTAAGGGAAAGGGGGATGAATGAGCAGTTCTTC. The V gene is TRBV29-1, the J gene TRBJ2-1, with D possibly being TRBD1 (6 bases). The germline V gene encodes CDR1 SQVTM and CDR2 ANQGSEA. This CDR3 has 13 amino acids.

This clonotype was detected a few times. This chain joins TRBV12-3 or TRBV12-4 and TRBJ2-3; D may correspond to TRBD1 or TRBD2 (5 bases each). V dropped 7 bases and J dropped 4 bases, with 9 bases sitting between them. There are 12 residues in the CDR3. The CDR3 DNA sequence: TGTGCCAGCACCGAGGGGCCAGATACGCAGTATTTT. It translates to CASTEGPDTQYF.

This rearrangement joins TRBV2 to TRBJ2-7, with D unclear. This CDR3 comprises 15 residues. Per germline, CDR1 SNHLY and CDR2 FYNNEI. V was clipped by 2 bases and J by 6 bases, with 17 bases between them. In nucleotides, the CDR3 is TGTGCCAGCAGTGAATTTAATTGGGAATCTTCCGAGCAGTACTTC. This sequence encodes CASSEFNWESSEQYF.

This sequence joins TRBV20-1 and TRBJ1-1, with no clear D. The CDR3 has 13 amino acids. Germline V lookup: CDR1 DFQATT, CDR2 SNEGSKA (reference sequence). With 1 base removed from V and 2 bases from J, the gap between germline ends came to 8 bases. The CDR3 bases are TGCAGTGCTAGAGGTCCGATCAACACTGAAGCTTTCTTT. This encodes CSARGPINTEAFF.

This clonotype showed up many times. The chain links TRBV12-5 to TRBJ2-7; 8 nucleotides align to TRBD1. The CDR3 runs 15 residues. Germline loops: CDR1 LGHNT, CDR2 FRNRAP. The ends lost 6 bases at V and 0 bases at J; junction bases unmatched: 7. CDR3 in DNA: TGTGCTAGTGGCAGCGACAGGGGTCTCTCCTACGAGCAGTACTTC. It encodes CASGSDRGLSYEQYF.

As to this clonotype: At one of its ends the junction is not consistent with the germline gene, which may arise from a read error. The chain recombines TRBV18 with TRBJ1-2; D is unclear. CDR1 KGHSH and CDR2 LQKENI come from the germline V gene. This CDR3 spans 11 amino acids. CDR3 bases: TGTGCCAGCTCATCACCATATGGCTACACCTTC. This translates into CASSSPYGYTF.

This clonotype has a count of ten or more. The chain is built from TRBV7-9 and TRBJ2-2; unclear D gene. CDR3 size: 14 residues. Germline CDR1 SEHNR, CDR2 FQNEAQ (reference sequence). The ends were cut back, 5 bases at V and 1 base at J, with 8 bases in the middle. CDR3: CASSHPRNTGELFF. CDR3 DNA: TGTGCCAGCAGCCATCCCCGGAACACCGGGGAGCTGTTTTTT.

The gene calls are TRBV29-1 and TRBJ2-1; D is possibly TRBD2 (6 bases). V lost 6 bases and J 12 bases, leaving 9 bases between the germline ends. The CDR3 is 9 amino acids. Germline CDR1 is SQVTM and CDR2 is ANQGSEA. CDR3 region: CSVGLGQFF. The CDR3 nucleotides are TGCAGCGTGGGACTTGGGCAGTTCTTC.

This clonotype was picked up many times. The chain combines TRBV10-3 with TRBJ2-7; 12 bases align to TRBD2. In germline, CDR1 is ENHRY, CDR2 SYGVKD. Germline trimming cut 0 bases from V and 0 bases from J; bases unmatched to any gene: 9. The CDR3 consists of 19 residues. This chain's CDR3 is CAISESTIRLAGVSYEQYF. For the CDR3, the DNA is TGTGCCATCAGTGAGTCGACGATCCGACTAGCGGGGGTCTCCTACGAGCAGTACTTC.

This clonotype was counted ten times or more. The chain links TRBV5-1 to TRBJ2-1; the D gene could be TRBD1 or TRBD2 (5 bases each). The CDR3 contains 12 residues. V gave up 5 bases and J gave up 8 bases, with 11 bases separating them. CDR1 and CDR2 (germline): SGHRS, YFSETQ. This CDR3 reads CASRNRGDEQFF. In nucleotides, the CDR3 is TGCGCCAGCAGGAATAGGGGAGATGAGCAGTTCTTC.

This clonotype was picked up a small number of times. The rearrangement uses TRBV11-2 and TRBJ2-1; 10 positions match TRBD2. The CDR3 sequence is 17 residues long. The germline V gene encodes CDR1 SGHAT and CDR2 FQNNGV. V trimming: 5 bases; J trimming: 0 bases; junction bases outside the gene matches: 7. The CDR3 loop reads CASSRTSGVSSYNEQFF. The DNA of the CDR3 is TGTGCCAGCAGCCGGACTAGCGGAGTGAGCTCCTACAATGAGCAGTTCTTC.

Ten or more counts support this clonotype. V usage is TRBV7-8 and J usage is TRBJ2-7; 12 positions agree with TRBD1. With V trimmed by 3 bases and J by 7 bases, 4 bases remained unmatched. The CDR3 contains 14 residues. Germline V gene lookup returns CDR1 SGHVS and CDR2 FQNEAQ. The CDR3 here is CASSLGQGAFEQYF. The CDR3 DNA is TGTGCCAGCAGCTTGGGACAGGGGGCTTTTGAGCAGTACTTC.

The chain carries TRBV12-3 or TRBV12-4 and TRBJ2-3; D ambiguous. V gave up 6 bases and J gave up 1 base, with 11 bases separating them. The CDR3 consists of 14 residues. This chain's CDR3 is CASSSSRRTDTQYF. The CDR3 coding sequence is TGTGCCAGCAGCTCCTCTAGACGCACAGATACGCAGTATTTT.

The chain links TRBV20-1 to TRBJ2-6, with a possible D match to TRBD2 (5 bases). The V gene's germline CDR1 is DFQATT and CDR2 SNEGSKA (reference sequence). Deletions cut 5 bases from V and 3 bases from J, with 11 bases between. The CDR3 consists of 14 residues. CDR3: CSALTGIGANVLTF. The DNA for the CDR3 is TGCAGTGCTCTAACGGGAATTGGGGCCAACGTCCTGACTTTC.

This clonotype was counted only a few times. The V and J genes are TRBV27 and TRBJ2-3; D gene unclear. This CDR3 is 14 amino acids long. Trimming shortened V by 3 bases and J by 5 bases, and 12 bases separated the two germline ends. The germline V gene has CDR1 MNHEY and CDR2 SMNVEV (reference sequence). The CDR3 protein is CASSLARARDTQYF. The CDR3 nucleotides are TGTGCCAGCAGTTTGGCCCGGGCCCGAGATACGCAGTATTTT.

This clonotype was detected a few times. CDR3: CASSQQRTGELFF. The DNA of the CDR3 is TGCGCCAGCAGCCAACAGAGGACCGGGGAGCTGTTTTTT. The V gene is TRBV5-1, the J gene TRBJ2-2, with no clear D. Trimming removed 4 bases at V and 5 bases at J, with 9 bases between. CDR1 and CDR2 (germline): SGHRS, YFSETQ. This CDR3 has 13 amino acids.

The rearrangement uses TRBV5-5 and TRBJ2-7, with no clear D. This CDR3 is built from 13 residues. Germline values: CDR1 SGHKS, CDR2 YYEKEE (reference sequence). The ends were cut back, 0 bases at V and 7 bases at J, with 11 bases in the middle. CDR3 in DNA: TGTGCCAGCAGCTTGGCGCCGGGTAATGAGCAGTACTTC. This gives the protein CASSLAPGNEQYF.

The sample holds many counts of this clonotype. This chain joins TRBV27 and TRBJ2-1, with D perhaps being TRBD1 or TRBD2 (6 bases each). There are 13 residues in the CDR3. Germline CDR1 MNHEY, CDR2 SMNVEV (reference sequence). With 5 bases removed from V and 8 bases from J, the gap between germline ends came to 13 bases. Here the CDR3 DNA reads TGTGCCAGCAGTGCAAACGGGGGCCATGAGCAGTTCTTC. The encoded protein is CASSANGGHEQFF.

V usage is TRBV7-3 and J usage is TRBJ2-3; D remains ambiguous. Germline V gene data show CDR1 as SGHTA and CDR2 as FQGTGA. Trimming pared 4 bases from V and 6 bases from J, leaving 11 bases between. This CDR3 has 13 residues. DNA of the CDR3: TGTGCCAGCAGCTCAGAGGTGACGGATACGCAGTATTTT. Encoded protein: CASSSEVTDTQYF.